Following are 19 T cell receptor beta chains from one sample sequenced in a study of tumor and adjacent non-tumor tissue in lung cancer. The template was RNA from unsorted bulk tissue. A modified ARM-PCR protocol with three rounds of nested PCR amplified TCRbeta. TCRdb itself ran the multiplex PCR reads through MiXCR, one entry per CDR3 protein. The table lists about 200,000 distinct CDR3 sequences, roughly 70% of them singletons. Sequenced: lung tumor tissue. Receptor source: a man in his fifties or sixties with non-small cell lung cancer.

As concerns this clonotype: A single base separates this from a much larger clone, so it may be a read error. The chain carries TRBV29-1 and TRBJ2-7; 10 bases agree with TRBD2. The CDR3 extends over 14 amino acids. Looked up from germline, CDR1 is SQVTM and CDR2 is ANQGSEA. V lost 6 bases to trimming and J lost 3 bases; unmatched junction nucleotides: 8. CDR3 DNA: TGCAGCGTCCTACTAGCGGGATGGCTCTACGAGCAGTACTTC. It encodes CSVLLAGWLYEQYF.

The sample holds many counts of this clonotype. This may stem from a read error, because a much larger clone lies one nucleotide away. The chain recombines TRBV11-2 with TRBJ2-7, with D possibly called TRBD1 or TRBD2 (5 bases each). The V and J ends lost 5 bases and 1 base respectively, with 21 bases between them. Germline V gives CDR1 SGHAT, CDR2 FQNNGV. The CDR3 spans 17 residues. The CDR3 protein is CASSRVGRAFESYEQYF. CDR3 DNA sequence: TGTGCCAGCAGCCGGGTGGGACGGGCCTTCGAATCCTACGAGCAGTACTTC.

There are many counts of this clonotype. The chain is built from TRBV24-1 and TRBJ2-6; D gene ambiguous. Between the trimmed V and J ends, which lost 3 bases and 1 base, there was a span of 9 bases. The CDR3 is 16 residues long. From germline, CDR1 is KGHDR and CDR2 SFDVKD. The CDR3 DNA sequence: TGTGCCACCAGTGATCCGGGCCAATCTGGGGCCAACGTCCTGACTTTC. It is translated as CATSDPGQSGANVLTF.

As to this clonotype: A read error is possible here, since a much larger clone lies one base away. The chain combines TRBV10-1 with TRBJ2-3; the D gene is possibly TRBD2 (6 bases). Trimming removed 2 bases at V and 2 bases at J, with 14 bases between. This CDR3 contains 16 residues. Looked up from germline, CDR1 is WNHNN and CDR2 is SYGVQD (reference sequence). CDR3 sequence: CASSETGGTVTDTQYF. In nucleotides, the CDR3 is TGCGCCAGCAGTGAGACTGGCGGGACTGTCACAGATACGCAGTATTTT.

The chain carries TRBV5-1 and TRBJ2-1; possibly TRBD2 for D (6 bases). With 4 bases removed from V and 5 bases from J, the gap between germline ends came to 16 bases. Germline V lookup: CDR1 SGHRS, CDR2 YFSETQ. This CDR3 is 15 amino acids long. The CDR3 loop is CASSTGLLRNNEQFF. CDR3 in DNA: TGCGCCAGCAGCACGGGACTCCTGAGAAACAATGAGCAGTTCTTC. Using reference TRBV5-1 and TRBJ2-1 for the parts outside the CDR3, the full variable domain is KAGVTQTPRYLIKTRGQQVTLSCSPISGHRSVSWYQQTPGQGLQFLFEYFSETQRNKGNFPGRFSGRQFSNSRSEMNVSTLELGDSALYLCASSTGLLRNNEQFFGPGTRLTVL.

Concerning this clonotype itself: At one end the junction does not follow the germline gene, possibly because of a read error. This chain connects TRBV6-5 to TRBJ1-2; D ambiguous. The CDR3 sequence is 14 residues long. The germline V gene has CDR1 MNHEY and CDR2 SVGAGI. The chain's CDR3 is CASSYSSFGYGYCF. The CDR3 region has the DNA TGTGCCAGCAGTTACTCTTCGTTCGGCTATGGCTACTGCTTC.

As regards this clonotype: A junction boundary mismatches the germline segment, possibly from a read error. This rearrangement joins TRBV5-4 to TRBJ1-1; maybe TRBD1 (5 bases). The germline gives CDR1 SGHNT, CDR2 YYREEE (reference sequence). This CDR3 is built from 13 residues. CDR3 protein: CAGSLGLDTVAFF. CDR3 in DNA: TGTGCCGGCAGCTTGGGCTTGGACACTGTAGCTTTCTTT.

The chain uses TRBV29-1 and TRBJ2-2, with 7 bases lining up with TRBD1. V was clipped by 6 bases and J by 6 bases; unmatched bases: 7. Germline values: CDR1 SQVTM, CDR2 ANQGSEA. The length of the CDR3 is 13 residues. This chain's CDR3 is CSVRDSSSGELFF. CDR3 in DNA: TGCAGCGTCCGGGACAGCAGCTCCGGGGAGCTGTTTTTT.

Notes on this clonotype: The junction shows a germline mismatch at one end, possibly a read error. This chain links TRBV7-9 with TRBJ2-1; 8 nucleotides match TRBD2. The CDR3 loop spans 15 amino acids. CDR1 SEHNR and CDR2 FQNEAQ come from the germline V gene (reference sequence). Here the CDR3 DNA reads TGTGCCAGCAGCCTAGCGGGCACACCCTACAATGAGCAGTTCTTC. Protein sequence: CASSLAGTPYNEQFF. The variable domain in full, completed from reference TRBV7-9 and TRBJ2-1, reads DTGVSQNPRHKITKRGQNVTFRCDPISEHNRLYWYRQTLGQGPEFLTYFQNEAQLEKSRLLSDRFSAERPKGSFSTLEIQRTEQGDSAMYLCASSLAGTPYNEQFFGPGTRLTVL.

Only a few counts were recorded for this clonotype. Its ends do not fully match the called genes, so a read error is possible. The rearrangement joins TRBV11-3 to TRBJ2-3, with D perhaps TRBD1 (6 bases). The germline CDR1 and CDR2 sequences are SGHNT and YENEEA. The CDR3 sequence is 16 residues long. The CDR3 reads CASSLLARGYTDTQYF. The DNA for the CDR3 is TGTGCCAGCAGCTTACTCGCGAGGGGGTACACAGATACGCAGTACTTT.

The rearrangement links TRBV2 to TRBJ1-1; D gene ambiguous. Trimming left V 7 bases short and J 1 base short, with 16 bases between. The germline gives CDR1 SNHLY, CDR2 FYNNEI. This CDR3 contains 15 residues. This CDR3 reads CASTPTLGTNTEAFF. The CDR3 bases are TGTGCCAGCACCCCAACCCTGGGCACGAACACTGAAGCTTTCTTT.

This clonotype was recorded at least ten times. The chain joins TRBV5-4 to TRBJ2-1; weak D call: TRBD2 (6 bases). The germline gives CDR1 SGHNT, CDR2 YYREEE (reference sequence). This CDR3 has 16 amino acids. Trimming took 4 bases from V and 1 from J, leaving 15 bases between them. For the CDR3, the DNA is TGTGCCAGCAGCCCCTCGCTAGCGCCGTCCTACAATGAGCAGTTCTTC. Residues: CASSPSLAPSYNEQFF.

At least ten counts were recorded for this clonotype. The rearrangement links TRBV6-2 or TRBV6-3 to TRBJ1-2, with a tentative D call TRBD1 (6 bases). Germline-derived CDR1 and CDR2 are MNHEY and SVGEGT. The CDR3 has 13 residues. The V end was cut by 5 bases, the J end by 9 bases, with 16 bases between. CDR3 in amino acids: CASSTQGQTSYTF. The CDR3 region has the DNA TGTGCCAGCAGTACACAAGGACAGACGAGCTACACCTTC.

Comments on this clonotype: This may be a read error: a much more frequent sequence differs by one nucleotide. This chain connects TRBV4-1 to TRBJ1-4, with D uncertain. CDR1 and CDR2 (germline): MGHRA, YSYEKL. The CDR3 is 14 residues long. The V end was cut by 4 bases, the J end by 6 bases, with 12 bases between. The chain's CDR3 is CASSPRDIHEKLFF. CDR3 coding DNA: TGCGCCAGCAGCCCCCGGGATATTCATGAAAAACTGTTTTTT.

A note on this clonotype: This may come from a read error, since a much larger clone is one base off. The chain's CDR3 is CASSFIGAYEQYF. In DNA, the CDR3 is TGTGCCAGCAGCTTTATAGGGGCCTACGAGCAGTACTTC. The chain employs TRBV11-3 and TRBJ2-7, with D maybe TRBD1 (5 bases). The CDR3 runs 13 residues. Germline CDR1 SGHNT, CDR2 YENEEA. V lost 3 bases and J 2 bases, leaving 8 bases between the germline ends.

In its sample, this clonotype was seen once. At one end the junction does not follow the germline gene, possibly because of a read error. The chain combines TRBV11-1 with TRBJ2-6; 9 bases match TRBD1. Per the germline V gene, CDR1 is SGHAT and CDR2 is FQDESV (reference sequence). The CDR3 is 18 residues long. The CDR3 nucleotides are TGTGCCAGCAGTCAGAGGGGACAGGGCTACTCTGGGGTCAACGTCCTGACTTTC. Its protein is CASSQRGQGYSGVNVLTF.

The chain is built from TRBV6-5 and TRBJ1-5, with D maybe TRBD1 (6 bases). Trimming shortened V by 10 bases and J by 2 bases, and 18 bases separated the two germline ends. The CDR3 is made up of 15 amino acids. Germline CDR1 reads MNHEY; CDR2 reads SVGAGI. The CDR3 bases are TGTGCCAACTGTAATACAGGGACGGGCAATCAGCCCCAGCATTTT. Translated, it gives CANCNTGTGNQPQHF.

This clonotype was observed a single time. This chain connects TRBV6-5 to TRBJ2-6, with TRBD1 matching over 7 bases. The CDR3 spans 17 residues. Germline loops: CDR1 MNHEY, CDR2 SVGAGI. V dropped 4 bases and J dropped 16; count of bases not matched to a gene: 22. The CDR3 bases are TGTGCCAGCAGTTTCGGGACAGTCGGCTCTGGGGCCAACGATCTGACTTTC. It translates to CASSFGTVGSGANDLTF.

A word on this clonotype: The CDR3 carries no conserved terminal phenylalanine or tryptophan, so it likely arises from a read error. The chain is built from TRBV6-2 or TRBV6-3 and TRBJ2-6; 7 bases line up with TRBD1. CDR1 and CDR2 (germline): MNHEY, SVGEGT. The CDR3 has 16 amino acids. The V segment lost 10 bases and the J segment 1 base; nucleotides outside the gene matches: 10. The CDR3 sequence: CATRQGLGSGANVLTL. CDR3 coding DNA: TGTGCCACCCGACAGGGATTGGGATCTGGGGCCAACGTCCTGACTTTA.